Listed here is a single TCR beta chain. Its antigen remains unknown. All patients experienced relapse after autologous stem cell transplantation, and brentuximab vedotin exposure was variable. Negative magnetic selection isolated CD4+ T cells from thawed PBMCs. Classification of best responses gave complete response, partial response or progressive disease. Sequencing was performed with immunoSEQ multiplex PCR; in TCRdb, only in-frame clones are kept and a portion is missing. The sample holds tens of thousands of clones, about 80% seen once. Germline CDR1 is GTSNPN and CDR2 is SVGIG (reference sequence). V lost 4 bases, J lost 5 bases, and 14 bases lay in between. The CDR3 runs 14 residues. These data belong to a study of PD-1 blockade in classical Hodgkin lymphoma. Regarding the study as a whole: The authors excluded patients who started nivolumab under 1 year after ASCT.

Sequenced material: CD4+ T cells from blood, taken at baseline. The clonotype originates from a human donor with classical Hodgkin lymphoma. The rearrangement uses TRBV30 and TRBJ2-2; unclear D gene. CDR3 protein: CAWNSLRNTGELFF. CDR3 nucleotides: TGTGCCTGGAACTCGCTCCGGAATACCGGGGAGCTGTTTTTT.